This T cell receptor beta chain was recovered during a study of OX40 agonist ivuxolimab in advanced cancers. Trimming stripped 0 bases from V and 3 bases from J, with 9 bases between. The CDR3 loop spans 14 amino acids. CDR1 and CDR2 (germline): MNHEY, SVGAGI. Using immunoSEQ multiplex PCR, the repertoire was profiled, and TCRdb retains in-frame clones only, with some absent. The sample includes 20,000 to 25,000 clones, about 85% of them seen just once. The clonotype was recovered from an adult with an advanced solid tumor such as melanoma, head and neck, liver or kidney cancer. Here the sequenced sample was CD4+ or CD8+ T cells sorted from blood, taken in a trial of the OX40 agonist ivuxolimab. The chain recombines TRBV6-5 with TRBJ2-7, with D uncertain. The CDR3, as DNA: TGTGCCAGCAGTTACTCATGGGAAGTCTACGAGCAGTACTTC. Its protein is CASSYSWEVYEQYF.